The 15 T cell receptor beta chains listed next were all sequenced from one sample in a study of siplizumab effects on memory and regulatory T cells. Produced via immunoSEQ multiplex PCR; TCRdb's table is partial and in-frame only. The sample has 85,000 to 130,000 clones; about 91% are singletons. The sequenced sample was CD4+ T cells sorted from blood. These receptor sequences come from a human donor in good health. Some clones in this sample may be carry-over from other donors' samples.

V usage is TRBV19 and J usage is TRBJ2-3; TRBD1 matches 7 bases. Germline CDR1 reads LNHDA; CDR2 reads SQIVND (reference sequence). V was clipped by 3 bases and J by 3 bases; unmatched bases: 9. CDR3 length: 16 residues. Written as DNA, the CDR3 is TGTGCCAGTAGTATGTTTACGGGACAGAGAACAGATACGCAGTATTTT. Its translation is CASSMFTGQRTDTQYF.

The V and J genes are TRBV11-2 and TRBJ1-2; D might be TRBD1 (5 bases). This CDR3 comprises 16 residues. Germline V gives CDR1 SGHAT, CDR2 FQNNGV. The V end was cut by 5 bases, the J end by 7 bases, with 23 bases between. CDR3 protein: CASSPLEEQDSGGYTF. The DNA of the CDR3 is TGTGCCAGCAGCCCCCTCGAAGAACAGGACTCCGGTGGCTACACCTTC.

The genes are TRBV21-1 and TRBJ2-7; the table calls TRBD2, which could not be checked here. TRBV21-1 is listed as a pseudogene. The CDR3 length is 15 residues. CDR3 bases: TGTGCCAGCAGAAACCCGAGGATGAGCTCCTACGAGCAGTACTTC. Translation: CASRNPRMSSYEQYF.

This clone was picked up one time. The gene calls are TRBV29-1 and TRBJ2-5, with D perhaps assigned TRBD1 or TRBD2 (6 bases each). The CDR3 length is 13 residues. The germline V and J ends were trimmed by 4 bases and 4 bases, with 13 bases remaining between them. The germline V gene has CDR1 SQVTM and CDR2 ANQGSEA. CDR3: CSVGPGAGETQYF. The CDR3 DNA sequence: TGCAGCGTTGGTCCGGGGGCAGGAGAGACCCAGTACTTC. Full variable domain (outside the CDR3, taken from reference TRBV29-1 and TRBJ2-5): SAVISQKPSRDICQRGTSLTIQCQVDSQVTMMFWYRQQPGQSLTLIATANQGSEATYESGFVIDKFPISRPNLTFSTLTVSNMSPEDSSIYLCSVGPGAGETQYFGPGTRLLVL.

The rearrangement joins TRBV4-1 to TRBJ2-7; D is unresolved. CDR1 is MGHRA, CDR2 YSYEKL, per germline. The CDR3 extends over 15 amino acids. V gave up 0 bases and J gave up 4 bases, with 13 bases separating them. The CDR3 DNA is TGCGCCAGCAGCCAAGAGATTCAAGCGCTATACGAGCAGTACTTC. Its protein is CASSQEIQALYEQYF.

With regard to this clone: One end of the junction varies from germline; a read error may be responsible. The chain recombines TRBV10-3 with TRBJ2-3, with TRBD2 matching over 11 bases. Germline V gives CDR1 ENHRY, CDR2 SYGVKD. This CDR3 spans 13 amino acids. CDR3: CAISELLAGGGGF. Written as DNA, the CDR3 is TGTGCCATCAGTGAGTTGTTAGCGGGAGGGGGGGGTTTT.

The rearrangement links TRBV11-1 to TRBJ1-1; D gene uncertain. The germline CDR1 and CDR2 sequences are SGHAT and FQDESV (reference sequence). The CDR3 sequence is 16 residues long. Trimming took off 0 bases at V and 0 bases at J, with 11 bases between the two ends. The CDR3 bases are TGTGCCAGCAGCTTAGCGGGCCGGCGATTGAACACTGAAGCTTTCTTT. Its protein product is CASSLAGRRLNTEAFF.

This clone came up once. The rearrangement uses TRBV7-8 and TRBJ2-1, with unresolved D. V lost 2 bases and J lost 0, with 8 bases in between. CDR1 SGHVS and CDR2 FQNEAQ come from the germline V gene. CDR3 length: 15 residues. The CDR3 bases are TGTGCCAGCAGCTTATCTCCCAGCTCCTACAATGAGCAGTTCTTC. This encodes CASSLSPSSYNEQFF.

V gene TRBV5-4 combines with J gene TRBJ1-3, with unresolved D. Germline V lookup: CDR1 SGHNT, CDR2 YYREEE (reference sequence). The length of the CDR3 is 14 residues. Trimming pared 2 bases from V and 0 bases from J, leaving 6 bases between. CDR3 residues: CASSLGNSGNTIYF. CDR3 coding DNA: TGTGCCAGCAGCTTAGGGAACTCTGGAAACACCATATATTTT.

This clone came up once. V and J are TRBV18 and TRBJ2-2; D ambiguous. The germline CDR1 and CDR2 sequences are KGHSH and LQKENI. With 2 bases removed from V and 7 bases from J, the gap between germline ends came to 11 bases. The CDR3 covers 14 residues. The CDR3 loop reads CASSPGAWGGELFF. Here the CDR3 DNA reads TGTGCCAGCTCACCAGGTGCCTGGGGCGGGGAGCTGTTTTTT. Looking up the rest from reference TRBV18 and TRBJ2-2 gives the full variable domain: NAGVMQNPRHLVRRRGQEARLRCSPMKGHSHVYWYRQLPEEGLKFMVYLQKENIIDESGMPKERFSAEFPKEGPSILRIQQVVRGDSAAYFCASSPGAWGGELFFGEGSRLTVL.

The V gene is TRBV5-4, the J gene TRBJ2-7, with D unclear. CDR3 length: 14 residues. V dropped 3 bases and J dropped 0 bases, with 10 bases sitting between them. Germline CDR1 and CDR2: SGHNT and YYREEE (reference sequence). The CDR3 DNA sequence: TGTGCCAGCAGCTCCTCAGGCGGCTCCTACGAGCAGTACTTC. Protein sequence: CASSSSGGSYEQYF. The complete variable domain, with remaining parts taken from reference TRBV5-4 and TRBJ2-7, reads ETGVTQSPTHLIKTRGQQVTLRCSSQSGHNTVSWYQQALGQGPQFIFQYYREEENGRGNFPPRFSGLQFPNYSSELNVNALELDDSALYLCASSSSGGSYEQYFGPGTRLTVT.

The rearrangement joins TRBV7-9 to TRBJ1-1; TRBD1 might be the D (5 bases). CDR3 length: 14 amino acids. Trimming stripped 0 bases from V and 1 base from J, with 6 bases between. From germline, CDR1 is SEHNR and CDR2 FQNEAQ (reference sequence). CDR3 nucleotides: TGTGCCAGCAGCTTAGCCGGGGCGAACACTGAAGCTTTCTTT. Protein product: CASSLAGANTEAFF.

The J gene is TRBJ2-2, the V gene TRBV6-5, with 7 bases lining up with TRBD2. Germline loops: CDR1 MNHEY, CDR2 SVGAGI. Germline trimming cut 4 bases from V and 0 bases from J; bases unmatched to any gene: 5. This CDR3 spans 16 amino acids. The CDR3 reads CASSLMAGANTGELFF. The CDR3 DNA reads TGTGCCAGCAGTTTGATGGCGGGGGCGAACACCGGGGAGCTGTTTTTT.

This rearrangement joins TRBV6-1 to TRBJ2-6, with D tentatively TRBD2 (6 bases). The V and J ends lost 3 bases and 0 bases respectively, with 15 bases between them. Germline lookup yields CDR1 MNHNS and CDR2 SASEGT. The CDR3 is 18 residues long. DNA for the CDR3: TGTGCCAGCAGTGAGCGGGACGGTTACAGCTCTGGGGCCAACGTCCTGACTTTC. Encoded protein: CASSERDGYSSGANVLTF.

J is TRBJ2-7 and V is TRBV7-3, with 9 bases fitting TRBD1. CDR1 and CDR2 from the germline V gene are SGHTA and FQGTGA. The CDR3 consists of 16 residues. V gave up 1 base and J gave up 1 base; unmatched junction bases: 5. CDR3 sequence: CASSLIYRGRSYEQYF. The CDR3 DNA follows: TGTGCCAGCAGCTTAATATACAGGGGGCGTTCCTACGAGCAGTACTTC.